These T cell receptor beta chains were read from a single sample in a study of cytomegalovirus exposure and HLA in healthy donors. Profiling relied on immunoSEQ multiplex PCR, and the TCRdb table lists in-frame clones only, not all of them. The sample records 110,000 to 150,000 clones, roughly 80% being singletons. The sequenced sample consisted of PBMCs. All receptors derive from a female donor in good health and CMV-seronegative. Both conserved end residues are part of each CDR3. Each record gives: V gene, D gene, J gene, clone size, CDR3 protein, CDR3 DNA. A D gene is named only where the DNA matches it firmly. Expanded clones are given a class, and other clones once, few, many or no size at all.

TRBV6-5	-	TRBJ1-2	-	CASRVAAQGTYGYTF	TGTGCCAGCAGAGTAGCCGCTCAGGGCACCTATGGCTACACCTTC
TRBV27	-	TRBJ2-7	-	CASSFLPQGPTYEQYF	TGTGCCAGCAGTTTTCTCCCGCAGGGGCCCACCTACGAGCAGTACTTC
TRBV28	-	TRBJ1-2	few	CASSSTADGYTF	TGTGCCAGCAGTTCGACAGCAGATGGCTACACCTTC
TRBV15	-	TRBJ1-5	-	CATSRDRVRPNQPQHF	TGTGCCACCAGCAGAGATCGGGTGAGGCCAAATCAGCCCCAGCATTTT
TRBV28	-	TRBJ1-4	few	CASSLSIPEKLFF	TGTGCCAGCAGTTTATCCATCCCTGAAAAACTGTTTTTT
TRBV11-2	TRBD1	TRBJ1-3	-	CASSLGLTGFGNTIYF	TGTGCCAGCAGCTTAGGCCTGACAGGGTTCGGAAACACCATATATTTT
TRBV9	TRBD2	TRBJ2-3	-	CASSRDGGGHTDTQYF	TGTGCCAGCAGCAGAGATGGCGGGGGGCACACAGATACGCAGTATTTT
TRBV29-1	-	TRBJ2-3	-	CSVEDPGKHTDTQYF	TGCAGCGTTGAAGATCCGGGGAAACACACAGATACGCAGTATTTT
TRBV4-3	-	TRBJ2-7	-	CASSQDRSYEQYF	TGCGCCAGCAGCCAAGATCGGTCCTACGAGCAGTACTTC
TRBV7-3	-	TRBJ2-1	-	CASSLGGEATEQFF	TGTGCCAGCAGCTTGGGCGGGGAGGCCACTGAGCAGTTCTTC
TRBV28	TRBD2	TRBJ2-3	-	CASSLGRTSGRASLTDTQYF	TGTGCCAGCAGTTTAGGGAGGACTAGCGGGAGGGCATCCCTCACAGATACGCAGTATTTT
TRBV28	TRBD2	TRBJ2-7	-	CAAGLAGGSDEQYF	TGTGCCGCGGGGCTAGCGGGAGGGAGCGACGAGCAGTACTTC
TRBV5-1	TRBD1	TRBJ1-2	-	CASSLEPGGYGYTF	TGCGCCAGCAGCTTGGAGCCAGGGGGTTATGGCTACACCTTC
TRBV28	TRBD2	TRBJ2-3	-	CASSLFPGLAGETDTQYF	TGTGCCAGCAGTTTATTCCCCGGACTAGCGGGAGAAACAGATACGCAGTATTTT
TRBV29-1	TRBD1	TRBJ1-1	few	CSFHRGGGTEAFF	TGCAGCTTTCACAGGGGCGGCGGCACTGAAGCTTTCTTT
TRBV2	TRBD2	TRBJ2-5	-	CASSEGTSPDYF	TGTGCCAGCAGTGAAGGGACTAGCCCCGATTACTTC
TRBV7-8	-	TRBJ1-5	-	CASRPGQRYSNQPQHF	TGTGCCAGCAGGCCGGGACAAAGATATAGCAATCAGCCCCAGCATTTT
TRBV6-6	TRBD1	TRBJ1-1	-	CASSYIPGQGEAFF	TGTGCCAGCAGTTACATTCCGGGACAGGGCGAAGCTTTCTTT
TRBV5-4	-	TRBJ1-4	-	CASHDRNEKLFF	TGTGCCAGCCACGACAGGAATGAAAAACTGTTTTTT
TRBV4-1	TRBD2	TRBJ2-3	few	CASSQVGTSGSSDTQYF	TGCGCCAGCAGCCAAGTCGGGACTAGCGGGAGCTCAGATACGCAGTATTTT
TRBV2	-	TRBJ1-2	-	CASSDVQKLDNYGYTF	TGTGCCAGCAGTGACGTTCAGAAACTAGATAACTATGGCTACACCTTC
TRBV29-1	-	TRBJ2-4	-	CSVDPGPGVQYF	TGCAGCGTTGACCCGGGCCCGGGGGTTCAGTACTTC
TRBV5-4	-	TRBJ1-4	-	CASSFQAMNEKLFF	TGTGCCAGCAGCTTTCAGGCGATGAATGAAAAACTGTTTTTT
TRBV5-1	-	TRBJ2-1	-	CASSSTRDFPSNEQFF	TGCGCCAGCAGCTCAACCCGGGACTTCCCATCCAATGAGCAGTTCTTC
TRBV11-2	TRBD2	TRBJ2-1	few	CASSRTSGGAEEQFF	TGTGCCAGCAGCCGGACTAGCGGGGGGGCTGAGGAGCAGTTCTTC
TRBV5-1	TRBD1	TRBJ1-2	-	CASSLTGQGASGYTF	TGCGCCAGCAGCTTAACGGGACAGGGGGCCTCGGGCTACACCTTC
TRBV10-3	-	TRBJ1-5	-	CAISQDFNQPQHF	TGTGCCATCAGTCAAGACTTCAATCAGCCCCAGCATTTT
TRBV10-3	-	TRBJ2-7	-	CAISQAYEQYF	TGTGCCATCAGCCAAGCGTACGAGCAGTACTTC
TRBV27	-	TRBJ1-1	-	CASSSKRNTEAFF	TGTGCCAGCAGCTCAAAGAGGAACACTGAAGCTTTCTTT
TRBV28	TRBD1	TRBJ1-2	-	CATSGGAQFGYTF	TGTGCCACCTCAGGGGGCGCTCAGTTTGGCTACACCTTC
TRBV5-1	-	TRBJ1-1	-	CASSLKWASTEAFF	TGCGCCAGCAGCTTGAAATGGGCAAGCACTGAAGCTTTCTTT
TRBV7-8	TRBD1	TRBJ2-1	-	CASSFGRGIDNEQFF	TGTGCCAGCAGCTTTGGCAGGGGGATTGACAATGAGCAGTTCTTC
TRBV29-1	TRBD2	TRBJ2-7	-	CSAPGGIAGDSYEQYF	TGCAGCGCCCCGGGGGGTATAGCGGGAGACTCCTACGAGCAGTACTTC
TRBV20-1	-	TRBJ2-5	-	CSPSRETQYF	TGCAGTCCTTCGCGGGAGACCCAGTACTTC
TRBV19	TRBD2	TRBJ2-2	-	CASSTLAGASTGELFF	TGTGCCAGTAGTACCCTAGCGGGAGCAAGTACCGGGGAGCTGTTTTTT
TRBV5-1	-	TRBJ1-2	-	CASRDQRRGDGYTF	TGTGCCAGCAGAGACCAACGCAGGGGAGACGGCTACACCTTC
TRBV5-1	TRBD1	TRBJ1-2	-	CASSLASTPGQGVYGYTF	TGCGCCAGCAGCTTGGCCTCGACGCCGGGACAGGGGGTTTATGGCTACACCTTC
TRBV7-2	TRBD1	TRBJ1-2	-	CASSLGHGTGNGYTF	TGTGCCAGCAGCTTAGGTCATGGGACAGGGAATGGCTACACCTTC
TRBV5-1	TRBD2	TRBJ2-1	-	CASSLFSPLSGRAIDEQFF	TGCGCCAGCAGCCTTTTCTCACCCCTTAGCGGGAGGGCCATTGATGAGCAGTTCTTC
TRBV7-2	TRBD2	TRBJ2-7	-	CASSLWSGGGASYEQYF	TGTGCCAGCAGCTTATGGTCGGGCGGGGGGGCGTCCTACGAGCAGTACTTC
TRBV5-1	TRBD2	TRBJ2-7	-	CASSLLAVSYEQYF	TGCGCCAGCAGCTTGCTAGCGGTCTCCTACGAGCAGTACTTC
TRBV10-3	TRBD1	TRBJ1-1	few	CAISGSNRGNTEAFF	TGTGCCATCAGTGGCAGTAACAGGGGGAACACTGAAGCTTTCTTT
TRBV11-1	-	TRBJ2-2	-	CASSARQSGELFF	TGTGCCAGCAGCGCCAGACAGTCCGGGGAGCTGTTTTTT
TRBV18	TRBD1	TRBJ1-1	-	CASRTQGAWTEAFF	TGTGCCAGCCGCACCCAGGGGGCTTGGACTGAAGCTTTCTTT
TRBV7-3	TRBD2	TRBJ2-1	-	CASSAGRASYNEQFF	TGTGCCAGCAGCGCCGGGAGGGCTTCCTACAATGAGCAGTTCTTC